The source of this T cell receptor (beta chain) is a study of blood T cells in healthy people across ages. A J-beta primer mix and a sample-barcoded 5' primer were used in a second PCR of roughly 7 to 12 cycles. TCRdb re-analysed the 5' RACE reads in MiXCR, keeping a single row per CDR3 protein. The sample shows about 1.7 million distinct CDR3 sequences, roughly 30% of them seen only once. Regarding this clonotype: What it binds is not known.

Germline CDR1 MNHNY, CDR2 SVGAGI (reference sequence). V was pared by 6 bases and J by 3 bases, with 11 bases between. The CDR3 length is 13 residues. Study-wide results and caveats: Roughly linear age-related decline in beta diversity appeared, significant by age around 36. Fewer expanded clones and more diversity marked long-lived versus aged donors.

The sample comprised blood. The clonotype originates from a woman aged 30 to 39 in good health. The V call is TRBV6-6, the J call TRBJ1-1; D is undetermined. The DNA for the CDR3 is TGTGCCAGCAGCCCCTGGTCAGACACTGAAGCTTTCTTT. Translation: CASSPWSDTEAFF.